The 2 T cell receptor beta chains in this list originate from one sample, sequenced in a study of CD8+ T cells in alopecia areata. cDNA serving as the sequencing template came from extracted, reverse transcribed RNA. Repertoires were generated with immunoSEQ multiplex PCR, while TCRdb's copy carries only in-frame clones and drops some. The sample consists of about 110,000 clones, approximately 63% of them appearing once. Specimen: CD8+ T cells sorted from blood. Receptors were obtained from a human donor in good health.

This clone was seen more than once but under ten times. The genes are TRBV19 and TRBJ1-1; tentative D call: TRBD1 (5 bases). Germline V gene sequence: CDR1 LNHDA, CDR2 SQIVND (reference sequence). Trimming pared 7 bases from V and 1 base from J, leaving 13 bases between. This CDR3 spans 14 amino acids. DNA for the CDR3: TGTGCCAGTATTATGGGTGGGGCGAACACTGAAGCTTTCTTT. Amino acid sequence: CASIMGGANTEAFF.

The rearrangement joins TRBV4-3 to TRBJ2-7, with unresolved D. V was clipped by 2 bases and J by 2 bases, with 7 bases between them. This CDR3 comprises 13 residues. CDR1 is LGHNA, CDR2 YSLEER, per germline. In nucleotides, the CDR3 is TGCGCCAGCAGCCAAACAACGACCTACGAGCAGTACTTC. It specifies CASSQTTTYEQYF.